This T cell receptor beta chain was identified in a study of blood T cell repertoires in COVID-19. Overall study context: Specimens from acute and convalescent COVID-19 originated in the United States, Italy and Spain. PBMCs, B-cell-depleted T cells, or T cells were the source of the cDNA or gDNA that made up the material.

CDR3 length equals 16 residues. Germline loops: CDR1 SGHDT, CDR2 YYEEEE. The J segment lost 7 bases and the V segment lost 1 base, leaving 5 bases of the junction unmatched. Per the original data handling: Reference gene primer amplification gave nucleated cell count estimates. Using immunoSEQ multiplex PCR, the repertoire was profiled, and TCRdb retains in-frame clones only, with some absent. V, J and clone size derive from that table, while D and trimming were established from the DNA sequence. The sample has roughly 200,000 clones, approximately 83% seen once. Material for sequencing was peripheral blood. The chain recombines TRBV5-6 with TRBJ1-6, with 10 bases fitting TRBD1. This sequence was found in a human donor with active or convalescent COVID-19. The donor label of this sample is uncertain. CDR3 nucleotide sequence: TGTGCCAGCAGCTTGTCGCGACAGGGGGCGAATTCACCCCTCCACTTT. Translated: CASSLSRQGANSPLHF.